Presented here are 27 T cell receptor beta chains from one specimen sequenced in a study of blood T cell repertoires in COVID-19. Method: immunoSEQ multiplex PCR; TCRdb's copy keeps in-frame clones and lacks some. The sample comprises 35,000 to 50,000 clones, about nine tenths of which are singletons, and just under 8.5% rests with the top ten. Sequenced material: peripheral blood. Receptor source: a man in his fifties or sixties with active COVID-19.

The V call is TRBV7-2, the J call TRBJ2-3, with 10 bases fitting TRBD2. J lost 4 bases, V lost 8 bases, and 6 bases had no gene match. Germline values: CDR1 SGHTA, CDR2 FQGNSA. The CDR3 is 14 residues long. The CDR3 sequence is CASGIAGGADTQYF. The CDR3 nucleotides are TGTGCCAGCGGTATAGCGGGAGGCGCAGATACGCAGTATTTT.

A remark on this clone: An end of the junction differs from the germline gene, which may be a read error. V and J are TRBV27 and TRBJ2-3; 8 bases are a match to TRBD1. This CDR3 spans 15 amino acids. The germline CDR1 and CDR2 sequences are MNHEY and SMNVEV (reference sequence). The CDR3 DNA is TGTGCCAGCAGTTTAGGCAGGGGGCTTGAGGATAGGCAGTATTTT. Its protein is CASSLGRGLEDRQYF.

This chain connects TRBV27 to TRBJ2-1, with D perhaps matching TRBD2 (6 bases). With 4 bases removed from V and 7 bases from J, the gap between germline ends came to 8 bases. Germline loops: CDR1 MNHEY, CDR2 SMNVEV (reference sequence). The CDR3 is 12 residues long. The CDR3 loop is CASSYGGNEQFF. CDR3 in DNA: TGTGCCAGCAGTTATGGAGGGAATGAGCAGTTCTTC.

The chain is built from TRBV10-2 and TRBJ2-7; 8 positions agree with TRBD1. The germline V gene has CDR1 WSHSY and CDR2 SAAADI. Germline trimming cut 6 bases from V and 2 bases from J; bases unmatched to any gene: 3. CDR3 length: 13 residues. The CDR3 region is CASRGQVPYEQYF. In DNA, the CDR3 is TGCGCCAGCAGGGGACAGGTCCCCTACGAGCAGTACTTC.

This chain links TRBV24-1 with TRBJ1-5, with 8 bases fitting TRBD1. The CDR3 is 15 amino acids. V lost 4 bases and J lost 4; bases outside the gene matches: 5. Per germline, CDR1 KGHDR and CDR2 SFDVKD. In DNA, the CDR3 is TGTGCCACCAGTGAGGCAGGGGGCCCAAATCAGCCCCAGCATTTT. This codes for CATSEAGGPNQPQHF.

The chain employs TRBV6-1 and TRBJ1-1; D is unclear. Germline CDR1 is MNHNS and CDR2 is SASEGT. The length of the CDR3 is 13 residues. V was shortened by 2 bases and J by 1 base, with 5 bases between the two germline ends. The CDR3 reads CASSEFKNTEAFF. Written as DNA, the CDR3 is TGTGCCAGCAGTGAATTCAAGAACACTGAAGCTTTCTTT.

The chain couples TRBV6-5 to TRBJ2-3; 8 bases match TRBD2. The germline V gene encodes CDR1 MNHEY and CDR2 SVGAGI. The CDR3 sequence is 15 residues long. V lost 6 bases to trimming and J lost 3 bases; unmatched junction nucleotides: 8. The CDR3 nucleotides are TGTGCCAGCAGCTTAGCGGGACTTCGGACAGATACGCAGTATTTT. Translating gives CASSLAGLRTDTQYF.

This chain uses TRBV30 with TRBJ1-2, with 8 bases identical to TRBD1. Germline lookup yields CDR1 GTSNPN and CDR2 SVGIG (reference sequence). V was pared by 1 base and J by 2 bases, with 0 bases of the junction left unmatched. CDR3 length: 13 amino acids. The CDR3 DNA reads as TGTGCCTGGAGTGGGACAGGGAACTATGGCTACACCTTC. Its translation is CAWSGTGNYGYTF.

The rearrangement uses TRBV19 and TRBJ2-7; D is uncertain. The CDR3 runs 13 residues. The V gene's germline CDR1 is LNHDA and CDR2 SQIVND (reference sequence). V shed 7 bases and J shed 0 bases, with 10 bases lying between them. CDR3 amino acids: CASKFPGSYEQYF. The CDR3 DNA sequence: TGTGCCAGTAAATTTCCAGGCTCCTACGAGCAGTACTTC. The variable domain in full, completed from reference TRBV19 and TRBJ2-7, reads DGGITQSPKYLFRKEGQNVTLSCEQNLNHDAMYWYRQDPGQGLRLIYYSQIVNDFQKGDIAEGYSVSREKKESFPLTVTSAQKNPTAFYLCASKFPGSYEQYFGPGTRLTVT.

The genes are TRBV5-1 and TRBJ2-3; no reliable D call. Trimming removed 0 bases from V and 6 bases from J, with 11 bases in between. The V gene's germline CDR1 is SGHRS and CDR2 YFSETQ. The CDR3 sequence is 14 residues long. CDR3 DNA: TGCGCCAGCAGCTTGGGACAAAGATCCGATACGCAGTATTTT. Protein: CASSLGQRSDTQYF.

This rearrangement joins TRBV18 to TRBJ2-7; D unresolved. Looked up from germline, CDR1 is KGHSH and CDR2 is LQKENI. The CDR3 runs to 12 residues. Trimming shortened V by 1 base and J by 5 bases, and 6 bases separated the two germline ends. CDR3 in DNA: TGTGCCAGCTCACCACAGAGTGACGAGCAGTACTTC. It encodes CASSPQSDEQYF.

This clone was observed once. CDR3 residues: CASSLYLGGLNTEAFF. The CDR3 DNA follows: TGTGCCAGCTCACTTTATTTGGGGGGACTGAACACTGAAGCTTTCTTT. The chain combines TRBV18 with TRBJ1-1; tentative D call: TRBD1 (5 bases). The CDR3 is 16 amino acids. The V gene's germline CDR1 is KGHSH and CDR2 LQKENI. V was clipped by 4 bases and J by 0 bases, with 15 bases between them.

The count of this clone is one. This chain joins TRBV7-2 and TRBJ2-7; 8 bases are a match to TRBD2. There are 16 residues in the CDR3. V lost 1 base and J lost 6; bases outside the gene matches: 11. Germline CDR1 reads SGHTA; CDR2 reads FQGNSA. The CDR3 is CASSLDGASGYLEQYF. CDR3 DNA sequence: TGTGCCAGCAGCTTAGATGGAGCTAGCGGGTATCTCGAGCAGTACTTC.

The V gene is TRBV5-1, the J gene TRBJ2-4, with D perhaps matching TRBD2 (5 bases). V gave up 0 bases and J gave up 0 bases, with 16 bases separating them. CDR3 length: 18 amino acids. From germline, CDR1 is SGHRS and CDR2 YFSETQ. The CDR3 DNA is TGCGCCAGCAGCTTGGGTGAGGGCTCAACCTTAGCCAAAAACATTCAGTACTTC. This translates into CASSLGEGSTLAKNIQYF.

The gene calls are TRBV15 and TRBJ2-6; D may be TRBD1 (6 bases). V was clipped by 6 bases and J by 0 bases, with 6 bases between them. The CDR3 is 14 residues long. CDR1 LNHNV and CDR2 YYDKDF come from the germline V gene (reference sequence). The chain's CDR3 is CATRQGSGANVLTF. The CDR3 nucleotides are TGTGCCACCAGACAGGGCTCTGGGGCCAACGTCCTGACTTTC.

This clone was observed a few times. The J gene is TRBJ1-1, the V gene TRBV30; D may be TRBD1 (6 bases). In germline, CDR1 is GTSNPN, CDR2 SVGIG (reference sequence). CDR3 length equals 14 residues. Trimming took off 5 bases at V and 8 bases at J, with 21 bases between the two ends. The CDR3 here is CAWDRGQSILEAFF. CDR3 bases: TGTGCCTGGGACCGCGGACAGAGCATTTTAGAAGCTTTCTTT.

For the CDR3, the DNA is TGTGCCAGCAGTGAAGCGCTTGGCAGCTACGAGCAGTACTTC. This codes for CASSEALGSYEQYF. The V and J genes are TRBV6-1 and TRBJ2-7, with D unclear. The CDR3 length is 14 residues. V was shortened by 0 bases and J by 3 bases, with 9 bases between the two germline ends. Germline CDR1 reads MNHNS; CDR2 reads SASEGT.

The chain combines TRBV25-1 with TRBJ2-7; D might be TRBD2 (6 bases). Germline lookup yields CDR1 MGHDK and CDR2 SYGVNS. The length of the CDR3 is 15 residues. V was trimmed by 2 bases and J by 2 bases, leaving 13 bases between them. The CDR3 DNA is TGTGCCAGCAGTGAAGGTTCGGGAGCGACCTACGAGCAGTACTTC. Translating it yields CASSEGSGATYEQYF.

CDR3 region: CASSDQGTGANVLTF. The CDR3 bases are TGTGCCAGCAGCGACCAGGGTACTGGGGCCAACGTCCTGACTTTC. This chain links TRBV9 with TRBJ2-6; D might be TRBD1 (5 bases). The CDR3 loop spans 15 amino acids. V was shortened by 3 bases and J by 2 bases, with 9 bases between the two germline ends. Germline V gene lookup returns CDR1 SGDLS and CDR2 YYNGEE.

V usage is TRBV5-6 and J usage is TRBJ2-6, with 7 bases aligning to TRBD1. This CDR3 spans 15 amino acids. The V and J ends lost 3 bases and 12 bases, in that order; junction bases with no gene match: 12. Germline lookup yields CDR1 SGHDT and CDR2 YYEEEE. In nucleotides, the CDR3 is TGTGCCAGCAGCTCGCAGACAGGGCATTGGGGCGTCCTGACTTTC. Amino acids: CASSSQTGHWGVLTF.

The chain uses TRBV28 and TRBJ2-1, with 7 nucleotides matching TRBD2. J gave up 5 bases and V 2 bases, and 3 bases lay outside the gene matches. CDR1 and CDR2 (germline): MDHEN, SYDVKM. The CDR3 is 14 residues long. CDR3 in DNA: TGTGCCAGCAGTTTAGGGGGGGGAGACAATGAGCAGTTCTTC. Translating it yields CASSLGGGDNEQFF.

This chain links TRBV6-6 with TRBJ1-6, with D possibly being TRBD1 (6 bases). The V gene lost 5 bases and the J gene lost 9 bases, with 11 bases spanning the gap. This CDR3 is 13 amino acids long. Germline CDR1 MNHNY, CDR2 SVGAGI (reference sequence). Here the CDR3 reads CASSPMTGSPLHF. The CDR3 DNA reads TGTGCCAGCAGTCCAATGACAGGTTCACCCCTCCACTTT.

This clone was detected only a few times. The rearrangement joins TRBV5-1 to TRBJ1-1; TRBD1 matches 7 bases. J lost 0 bases, V lost 1 base, and 18 bases had no gene match. The CDR3 consists of 20 residues. Germline V gene lookup returns CDR1 SGHRS and CDR2 YFSETQ. This chain's CDR3 is CASSLPNQRQGLMMNTEAFF. CDR3 DNA sequence: TGCGCCAGCAGCTTGCCAAACCAAAGACAGGGACTGATGATGAACACTGAAGCTTTCTTT. Supplemented by reference TRBV5-1 and TRBJ1-1, the full variable domain reads KAGVTQTPRYLIKTRGQQVTLSCSPISGHRSVSWYQQTPGQGLQFLFEYFSETQRNKGNFPGRFSGRQFSNSRSEMNVSTLELGDSALYLCASSLPNQRQGLMMNTEAFFGQGTRLTVV.

This rearrangement joins TRBV7-3 to TRBJ2-1; D is ambiguous. CDR3 length: 15 amino acids. The V gene lost 2 bases and the J gene lost 0 bases, with 8 bases spanning the gap. CDR1 SGHTA and CDR2 FQGTGA come from the germline V gene. CDR3 DNA sequence: TGTGCCAGCAGCTTAGTCGTGGCCTCCTACAATGAGCAGTTCTTC. Translating gives CASSLVVASYNEQFF.

This clone was detected a few times. The gene calls are TRBV5-1 and TRBJ1-5, with D possibly TRBD1 on 5 matching bases. CDR3 length equals 13 residues. V dropped 4 bases and J dropped 6 bases, with 11 bases sitting between them. Germline V lookup: CDR1 SGHRS, CDR2 YFSETQ. The CDR3 protein is CASSRGEGQPQHF. The CDR3, as DNA: TGCGCCAGCAGCAGAGGGGAGGGTCAGCCCCAGCATTTT.

The chain has TRBV7-9 and TRBJ2-1, with 7 bases matching TRBD1. The V and J ends lost 5 bases and 6 bases, in that order; junction bases with no gene match: 1. This CDR3 has 12 amino acids. CDR1 SEHNR and CDR2 FQNEAQ come from the germline V gene (reference sequence). As DNA, the CDR3 is TGTGCCAGCAGCCGGACAGGCAATGAGCAGTTCTTC. Protein: CASSRTGNEQFF.

V and J are TRBV6-4 and TRBJ2-6; D might be TRBD1 (5 bases). Germline V lookup: CDR1 MRHNA, CDR2 SNTAGT. The length of the CDR3 is 15 residues. V lost 4 bases, J lost 0 bases, and 7 bases lay in between. The chain's CDR3 is CASSVDSSGANVLTF. Here the CDR3 DNA reads TGTGCCAGCAGTGTCGACAGCTCTGGGGCCAACGTCCTGACTTTC.